This T cell receptor beta chain was retrieved from a study of blood T cell repertoires in COVID-19. Assay: immunoSEQ multiplex PCR; the TCRdb copy retains only in-frame clones and omits some. The table lists nearly 400,000 clones, roughly 86% of them singletons. This clone was seen only once. This CDR3 is built from 13 residues. Between the trimmed V and J ends, which lost 9 bases and 1 base, there was a span of 12 bases. Looked up from germline, CDR1 is SNHLY and CDR2 is FYNNEI. This rearrangement joins TRBV2 to TRBJ1-1, with a tentative D call TRBD1 (5 bases). The source is a woman younger than 45 who had recovered from COVID-19. The specimen was PBMCs or T cells enriched from blood (not recorded which). The CDR3 DNA follows: TGTGCCAGTTCGCGACAGACGAACACTGAAGCTTTCTTT. This sequence encodes CASSRQTNTEAFF.